This T cell receptor beta chain was sequenced for a study of CD8 T cells in Susac syndrome (dated by TCRdb to the late 2010s). Notes on the research overall: Repertoire sequencing was used to test whether CD8+ T cell activation and differentiation in Susac syndrome was antigen driven.

For this clonotype: Its antigen is not yet known. Per-base qualities were not stored, and no clone one base away is much larger.

The paper's findings and limits, for the study overall: The study acknowledged that relatively few individuals were included in the TCR sequencing and HLA analysis.

RNA was extracted using the RNeasy kit, and roughly 0.5 to 1 ug of the RNA was reverse transcribed with random hexamers. The immunoSEQ multiplex PCR assay, covering 54 Vbeta and 13 Jbeta segments, was used to amplify TCR beta CDR3 regions. PCR amplification bias was corrected by using a synthetic template baseline for primer optimization and computational correction. Turning to the authors' computational methods: Reads were annotated to V, D and J genes per IMGT and analyzed with immunoSEQ Analyzer, keeping only productive sequences. Clonality was calculated as one minus the Shannon entropy normalized by log2 of the number of productive unique sequences. For each patient and control, public and private clones were evaluated among the 100 most prevalent clones. A clone was defined as Susac-specific if it was absent from the healthy and MS cohorts, from 1052 published viral clones and from other ImmuneACCESS disease sequences. In TCRdb, the public reads were trimmed at Q25 with fastp and aligned with MiXCR, with productive beta chains retained. Under each unique CDR3 protein, matching rows form one entry showing the most common genes and DNA. The V and J calls here are based on TCRdb, not the publication. This sample is represented by some 120,000 distinct CDR3 sequences; around 95% of them were singletons. Roughly 0.092% of the sample lies in the top ten.

V is pruned by 2 bases and J by 1 base, leaving 7 bases of the junction without a gene match. CDR1 is given as LGHNA and CDR2 as YNFKEQ, both from the germline V gene. Including cysteine and phenylalanine, the CDR3 has 17 amino acids. Only the CDR3 DNA is retained, 51 bases long and in frame from the first base. Peripheral blood CD8+ and CD4+ T cells from healthy donors, Susac syndrome patients and multiple sclerosis patients were profiled using high-throughput TCR beta sequencing. Healthy donors were included as age- and sex-matched controls. Bulk CD8+ and CD4+ T cells were purified by magnetic negative isolation, while CD8+ TEMRA cells were enriched using FACS. Blood was drawn into EDTA tubes, processed within 24 hours, and PBMCs were isolated by density gradient centrifugation. PBMCs intended for TCR sequencing were cryopreserved in liquid nitrogen and were subsequently thawed in a 37 degrees C water bath. A purity of at least 90% was achieved for sorted or isolated CD4+, CD8+ and CD8+ TEMRA cells.

This sequence uses TRBV4-2 and TRBJ2-1, with 8 bases matching TRBD2. Sample: CD4+ T cells from PBMCs. This TCR was sampled from a human donor in good health. This receptor has the CDR3 CASSQRASGPSYNEQFF. The base sequence is TGTGCCAGCAGCCAAAGGGCTAGCGGGCCTTCCTACAATGAGCAGTTCTTC.